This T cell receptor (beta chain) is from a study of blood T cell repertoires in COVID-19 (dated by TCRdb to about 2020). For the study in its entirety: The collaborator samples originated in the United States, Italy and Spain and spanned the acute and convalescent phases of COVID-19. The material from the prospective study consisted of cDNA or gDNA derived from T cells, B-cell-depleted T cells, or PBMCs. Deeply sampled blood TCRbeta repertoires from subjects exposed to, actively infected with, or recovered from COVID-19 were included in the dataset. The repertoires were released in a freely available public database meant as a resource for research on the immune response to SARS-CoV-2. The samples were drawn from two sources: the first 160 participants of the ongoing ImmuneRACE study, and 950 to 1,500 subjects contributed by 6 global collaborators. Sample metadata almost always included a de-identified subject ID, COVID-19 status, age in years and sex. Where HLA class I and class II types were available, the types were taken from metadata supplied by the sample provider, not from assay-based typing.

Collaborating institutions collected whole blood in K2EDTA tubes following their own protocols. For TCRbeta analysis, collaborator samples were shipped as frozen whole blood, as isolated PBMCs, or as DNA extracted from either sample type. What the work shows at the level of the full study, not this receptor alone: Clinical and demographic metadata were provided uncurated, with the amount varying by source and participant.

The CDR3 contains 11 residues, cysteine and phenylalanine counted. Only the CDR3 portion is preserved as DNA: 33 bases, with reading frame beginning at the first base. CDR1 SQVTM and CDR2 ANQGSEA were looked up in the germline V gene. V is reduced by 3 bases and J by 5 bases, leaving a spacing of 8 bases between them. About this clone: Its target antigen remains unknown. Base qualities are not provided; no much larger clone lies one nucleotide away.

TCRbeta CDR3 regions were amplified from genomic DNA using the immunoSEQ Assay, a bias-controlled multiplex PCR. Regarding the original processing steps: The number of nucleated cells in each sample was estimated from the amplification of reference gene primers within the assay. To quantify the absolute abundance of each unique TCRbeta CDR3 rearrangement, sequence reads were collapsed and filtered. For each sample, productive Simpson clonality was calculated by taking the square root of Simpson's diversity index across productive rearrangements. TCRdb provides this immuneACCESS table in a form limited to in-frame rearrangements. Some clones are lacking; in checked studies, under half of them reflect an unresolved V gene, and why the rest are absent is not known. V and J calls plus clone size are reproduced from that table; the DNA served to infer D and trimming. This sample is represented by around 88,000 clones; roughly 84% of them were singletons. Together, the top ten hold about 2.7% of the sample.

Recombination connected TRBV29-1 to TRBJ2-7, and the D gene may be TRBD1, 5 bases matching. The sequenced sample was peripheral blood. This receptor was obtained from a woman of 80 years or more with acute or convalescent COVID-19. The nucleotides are TGCAGCGTTGATGCAGGGAACGAGCAGTACTTC. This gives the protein CSVDAGNEQYF.